This T cell receptor (beta chain) originates from a study of CD8 T cells in ankylosing spondylitis. This clonotype was found a few times. Its antigen is not known. The CDR3 contains 18 residues. Germline V gives CDR1 SGHRS, CDR2 YFSETQ. Trimming at V came to 3 bases and at J to 3 bases, leaving 13 bases not matched to a gene. Quantitative 5'-RACE was performed with molecular barcodes, and it yielded the TCR beta libraries. TCRdb fed the 5' RACE reads into MiXCR, producing one record per CDR3 protein. The table includes roughly 240,000 distinct CDR3 sequences, approximately 8% detected once. Overall study findings and caveats: Peripheral blood samples showed relatively rare disease-linked clones, and these clones were CD8+. A TCR beta motif of 8 or 9 highly homologous variants appeared characteristic of ankylosing spondylitis blood.

What was sequenced was blood, either unsorted or a sorted T cell fraction (not recorded which). This chain joins TRBV5-1 and TRBJ1-1; 11 nucleotides match TRBD1. This TCR came from a female donor with ankylosing spondylitis or in good health (not recorded which). CDR3 DNA: TGCGCCAGCAGCTCAAGTGTAACAGGACAGGGGGCGGACACTGAAGCTTTCTTT. Residues: CASSSSVTGQGADTEAFF.